This T cell receptor beta chain derives from a study of chemoradiotherapy in HPV16-positive cancers. Some clones are missing from TCRdb's copy, which holds only in-frame ones; the method was immunoSEQ multiplex PCR. Here the sample spans 11,000 or so clones, around 68% being singletons. This clone was recorded only once. The CDR3 consists of 14 residues. From germline, CDR1 is SNHLY and CDR2 FYNNEI. V shed 2 bases and J shed 6 bases, with 13 bases lying between them. The receptor comes from a human donor with HPV-associated anogenital cancer. This specimen was collected from a patient who underwent chemoradiotherapy. V usage is TRBV2 and J usage is TRBJ2-5, with a possible D match to TRBD1 (6 bases). This CDR3 reads CASSERQVTKTQYF. The DNA of the CDR3 is TGTGCCAGCAGTGAAAGACAGGTCACGAAGACCCAGTACTTC.